This TCR beta chain was observed in a study of T cells in Graves' hyperthyroidism and ophthalmopathy. TCR beta CDR3 sequences were amplified from RNA transcripts. The HTBI primer set was used in a first-round RT-PCR of the TCR CDR3. MiXCR, run by TCRdb on the multiplex PCR reads, gives a single entry per CDR3 protein. The sample has fewer than 650,000 distinct CDR3 sequences, 14% seen once. This clonotype was picked up many times. The CDR3 is made up of 15 amino acids. CDR1 and CDR2 from the germline V gene are SGHVS and FQNEAQ. V was clipped by 4 bases and J by 2 bases, with 13 bases between them. The source is a woman younger than 35 with Graves' ophthalmopathy. J is TRBJ2-3 and V is TRBV7-8, with D uncertain. The source material was blood. The CDR3 protein is CASSSAFGFTDTQYF. CDR3 DNA: TGTGCCAGCAGCTCGGCCTTTGGATTCACAGATACGCAGTATTTT.